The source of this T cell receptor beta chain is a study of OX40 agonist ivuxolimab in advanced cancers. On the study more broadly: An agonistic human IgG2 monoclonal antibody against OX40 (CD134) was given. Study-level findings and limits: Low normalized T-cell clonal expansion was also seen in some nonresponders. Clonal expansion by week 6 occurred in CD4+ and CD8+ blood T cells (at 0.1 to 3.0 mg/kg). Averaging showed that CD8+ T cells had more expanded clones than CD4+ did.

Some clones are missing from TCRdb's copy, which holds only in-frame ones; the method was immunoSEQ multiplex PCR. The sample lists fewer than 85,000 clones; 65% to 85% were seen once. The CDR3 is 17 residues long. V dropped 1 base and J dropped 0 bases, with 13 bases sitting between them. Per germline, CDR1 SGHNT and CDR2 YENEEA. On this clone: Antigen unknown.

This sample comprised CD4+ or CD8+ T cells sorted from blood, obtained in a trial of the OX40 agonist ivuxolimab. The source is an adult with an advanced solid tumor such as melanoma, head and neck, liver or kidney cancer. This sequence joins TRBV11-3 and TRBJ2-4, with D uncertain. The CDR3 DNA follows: TGTGCCAGCAGCTTAGGTATAGGCAGCCTAGCCAAAAACATTCAGTACTTC. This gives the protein CASSLGIGSLAKNIQYF.